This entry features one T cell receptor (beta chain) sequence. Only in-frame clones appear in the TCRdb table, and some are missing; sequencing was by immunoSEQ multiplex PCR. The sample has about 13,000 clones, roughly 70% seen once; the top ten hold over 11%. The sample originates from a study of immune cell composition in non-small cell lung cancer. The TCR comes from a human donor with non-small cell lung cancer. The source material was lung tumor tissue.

CDR3 protein: CASSLGTGRYGYTF. The CDR3 DNA is TGCGCCAGCAGCTTGGGGACAGGACGCTATGGCTACACCTTC. This chain links TRBV5-1 with TRBJ1-2; 7 positions agree with TRBD1. The V gene end was trimmed by 0 bases and the J gene end by 4 bases; junction bases not matched to a gene: 3. Germline lookup yields CDR1 SGHRS and CDR2 YFSETQ. This CDR3 spans 14 amino acids.